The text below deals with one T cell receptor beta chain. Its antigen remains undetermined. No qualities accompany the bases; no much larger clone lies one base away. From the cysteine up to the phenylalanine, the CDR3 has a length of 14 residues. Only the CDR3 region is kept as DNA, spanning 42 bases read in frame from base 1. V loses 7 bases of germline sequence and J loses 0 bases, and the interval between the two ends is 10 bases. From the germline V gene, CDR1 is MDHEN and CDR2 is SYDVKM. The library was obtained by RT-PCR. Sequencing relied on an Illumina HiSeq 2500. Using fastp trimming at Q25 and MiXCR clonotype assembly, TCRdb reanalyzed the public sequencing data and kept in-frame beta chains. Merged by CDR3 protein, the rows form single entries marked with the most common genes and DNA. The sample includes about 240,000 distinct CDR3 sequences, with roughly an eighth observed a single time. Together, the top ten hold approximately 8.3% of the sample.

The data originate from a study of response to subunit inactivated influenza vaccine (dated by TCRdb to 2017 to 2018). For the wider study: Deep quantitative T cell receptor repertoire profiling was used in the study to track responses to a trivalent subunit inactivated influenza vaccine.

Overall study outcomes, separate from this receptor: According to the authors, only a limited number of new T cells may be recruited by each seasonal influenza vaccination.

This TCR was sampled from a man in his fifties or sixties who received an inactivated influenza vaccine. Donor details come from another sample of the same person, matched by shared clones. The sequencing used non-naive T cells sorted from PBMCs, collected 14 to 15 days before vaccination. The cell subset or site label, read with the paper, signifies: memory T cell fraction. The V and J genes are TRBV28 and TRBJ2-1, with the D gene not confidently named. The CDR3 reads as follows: CASMGRHSYNEQFF. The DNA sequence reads TGTGCCAGCATGGGAAGGCACTCCTACAATGAGCAGTTCTTC.